Following are 17 T cell receptor beta chains from one sample sequenced in a study of shared clonotypes between healthy human individuals. The repertoire was sequenced with immunoSEQ multiplex PCR; TCRdb's copy has only in-frame clones and lacks some. The sample contains about 2.1 million clones, about 94% of which appear only once. The naive CD8 population came from CD45RO-negative cells selected for CCR7, without terminally differentiated effector memory CD45RA+ cells. Specimen: naive CD8+ T cells from PBMCs. Source of these receptors: a young man in good health. Some clones in this sample may be carry-over from other donors' samples.

This sequence joins TRBV27 and TRBJ2-2; no reliable D call. The V end lost 3 bases, the J end lost 4 bases, and 12 bases lay between the germline ends. Germline V CDR1 and CDR2: MNHEY, SMNVEV (reference sequence). The CDR3 is 15 amino acids. The CDR3 bases are TGTGCCAGCAGTTTTATAACACACATCACCGGGGAGCTGTTTTTT. Encoded protein: CASSFITHITGELFF.

V usage is TRBV11-2 and J usage is TRBJ2-5, with 14 positions matching TRBD2. The junction had 3 bases not matched to a gene; V was cut back by 5 bases and J by 4 bases. This CDR3 has 15 amino acids. Germline V gene lookup returns CDR1 SGHAT and CDR2 FQNNGV. CDR3 DNA: TGTGCCAGCAGCCAGGGACTAGCGGGAGTAGAGACCCAGTACTTC. Residues: CASSQGLAGVETQYF.

V is TRBV5-4 and J is TRBJ1-1; 8 positions agree with TRBD1. J was trimmed by 4 bases and V by 5 bases; bases with no gene match: 7. Germline V gene sequence: CDR1 SGHNT, CDR2 YYREEE (reference sequence). The CDR3 is made up of 14 amino acids. CDR3: CASSFHRGGTEAFF. For the CDR3, the DNA is TGTGCCAGCAGTTTCCACAGGGGGGGCACTGAAGCTTTCTTT.

The V gene is TRBV5-1, the J gene TRBJ1-2; the D is unclear. V lost 1 base and J 2 bases, leaving 6 bases between the germline ends. The germline V gene encodes CDR1 SGHRS and CDR2 YFSETQ. The CDR3 has 13 residues. CDR3 nucleotide sequence: TGCGCCAGCAGCTTGAAACAGAACTATGGCTACACCTTC. Residues: CASSLKQNYGYTF.

The gene calls are TRBV5-8 and TRBJ1-1; D remains ambiguous. The CDR3 length is 12 residues. The ends were cut back, 5 bases at V and 4 bases at J, with 9 bases in the middle. Per the germline V gene, CDR1 is SGHTS and CDR2 is YDEGEE. The CDR3 bases are TGTGCCAGCAGAATAGGAGGCACTGAAGCTTTCTTT. Encoded protein: CASRIGGTEAFF.

The chain couples TRBV25-1 to TRBJ2-1; TRBD2 matches at 8 bases. Germline V CDR1 and CDR2: MGHDK, SYGVNS. The length of the CDR3 is 15 residues. The V gene end was trimmed by 0 bases and the J gene end by 11 bases; junction bases not matched to a gene: 9. This chain's CDR3 is CASSEYLSTSGQQFF. The CDR3 DNA reads TGTGCCAGCAGTGAATATTTATCTACTAGCGGACAGCAGTTCTTC.

The chain carries TRBV27 and TRBJ1-1; maybe TRBD1 (5 bases). Germline CDR1 is MNHEY and CDR2 is SMNVEV (reference sequence). V lost 1 base and J 4 bases, leaving 13 bases between the germline ends. The CDR3 has 15 amino acids. The DNA for the CDR3 is TGTGCCAGCAGTTTATGGGGGATGGGGGGCACTGAAGCTTTCTTT. Encoded protein: CASSLWGMGGTEAFF.

The chain recombines TRBV6-1 with TRBJ2-1; D is unclear. The germline V gene has CDR1 MNHNS and CDR2 SASEGT. This CDR3 comprises 17 residues. Between the trimmed V and J ends, which lost 2 bases and 1 base, there was a span of 15 bases. In DNA, the CDR3 is TGTGCCAGCAGTGAACGGGCATATCCCCTATCCTACAATGAGCAGTTCTTC. Translation: CASSERAYPLSYNEQFF.

CDR3 sequence reads: CASSLIYNEQFF. Written as DNA, the CDR3 is TGTGCCAGCAGCCTCATCTACAATGAGCAGTTCTTC. The chain is built from TRBV14 and TRBJ2-1, with D unclear. The CDR3 contains 12 residues. Between the trimmed V and J ends, which lost 4 bases and 3 bases, there was a span of 4 bases. The V gene's germline CDR1 is SGHDN and CDR2 FVKESK.

The CDR3 spells CSVSGADGYTF. The CDR3, as DNA: TGCAGCGTTTCAGGGGCCGATGGCTACACCTTC. The chain carries TRBV29-1 and TRBJ1-2, with D perhaps matching TRBD1 (6 bases). The V and J ends lost 5 bases and 6 bases respectively, with 10 bases between them. Looked up from germline, CDR1 is SQVTM and CDR2 is ANQGSEA. CDR3 length: 11 residues.

A word on this clone: Other DNA variants within this sample encode the same CDR3. The V call is TRBV27, the J call TRBJ2-7; 7 bases are shared with TRBD1. The CDR3 covers 14 residues. Germline CDR1 is MNHEY and CDR2 is SMNVEV (reference sequence). With 0 bases clipped from V and 3 bases from J, the junction kept 2 bases outside the gene matches. DNA for the CDR3: TGTGCCAGCAGTTTATCGGGACAGATCTACGAGCAGTACTTC. Its translation: CASSLSGQIYEQYF.

The table lists this clone with a count of one. The rearrangement links TRBV7-9 to TRBJ2-7, with 7 bases aligning to TRBD1. Germline assignment: CDR1 SEHNR and CDR2 FQNEAQ (reference sequence). After removal of 1 base from V and 3 bases from J, the junction contained 6 bases not matched to a gene. This CDR3 region has 15 residues. In DNA, the CDR3 is TGTGCCAGCAGCTTAGAGGGGGCGGCGGTCTACGAGCAGTACTTC. As protein: CASSLEGAAVYEQYF. The full variable domain, rest sourced from reference TRBV7-9 and TRBJ2-7, is DTGVSQNPRHKITKRGQNVTFRCDPISEHNRLYWYRQTLGQGPEFLTYFQNEAQLEKSRLLSDRFSAERPKGSFSTLEIQRTEQGDSAMYLCASSLEGAAVYEQYFGPGTRLTVT.

This clone appeared a single time. The chain uses TRBV11-2 and TRBJ1-2, with no clear D. Looked up from germline, CDR1 is SGHAT and CDR2 is FQNNGV. The V and J ends lost 1 base and 3 bases respectively, with 9 bases between them. The CDR3 sequence is 14 residues long. CDR3 residues: CASSLGGTYYGYTF. CDR3 bases: TGTGCCAGCAGCTTAGGCGGCACATACTATGGCTACACCTTC. The full variable domain, with the rest looked up from reference TRBV11-2 and TRBJ1-2, is EAGVAQSPRYKIIEKRQSVAFWCNPISGHATLYWYQQILGQGPKLLIQFQNNGVVDDSQLPKDRFSAERLKGVDSTLKIQPAKLEDSAVYLCASSLGGTYYGYTFGSGTRLTVV.

Comment on this clone: The same CDR3 arises from other DNA sequences in this sample as well. The chain has TRBV5-6 and TRBJ2-1; no reliable D call. CDR3 length: 12 amino acids. V was shortened by 0 bases and J by 7 bases, with 5 bases between the two germline ends. Germline V gene sequence: CDR1 SGHDT, CDR2 YYEEEE. CDR3 loop: CASSLGGNEQFF. Written as DNA, the CDR3 is TGTGCCAGCAGCTTGGGTGGAAATGAGCAGTTCTTC.

The chain recombines TRBV9 with TRBJ2-2; 7 bases fit TRBD1. V was pared by 6 bases and J by 5 bases, with 13 bases of the junction left unmatched. The CDR3 runs to 16 residues. The germline CDR1 and CDR2 sequences are SGDLS and YYNGEE. CDR3 nucleotides: TGTGCCAGCACCCCCGGGACAGCCTCTTATACCGGGGAGCTGTTTTTT. Translating gives CASTPGTASYTGELFF.

This rearrangement joins TRBV27 to TRBJ2-2, with 10 bases fitting TRBD2. This CDR3 is 18 amino acids long. V trimming: 3 bases; J trimming: 5 bases; junction bases outside the gene matches: 12. Germline V CDR1 and CDR2: MNHEY, SMNVEV (reference sequence). The CDR3 region has the DNA TGTGCCAGCAGTTTCCTACGGACTAGCGGAGAATTAACCGGGGAGCTGTTTTTT. This gives the protein CASSFLRTSGELTGELFF.

This clone showed up just once. Different DNA sequences within this sample yield the same CDR3. This chain links TRBV27 with TRBJ1-2, with D possibly TRBD1 on 5 matching bases. Germline V gives CDR1 MNHEY, CDR2 SMNVEV (reference sequence). The CDR3 has 12 residues. The V gene lost 6 bases and the J gene lost 7 bases, with 12 bases spanning the gap. CDR3 DNA: TGTGCCAGCAGCTGGGGTCAGGGTGGCTACACCTTC. Residues: CASSWGQGGYTF.